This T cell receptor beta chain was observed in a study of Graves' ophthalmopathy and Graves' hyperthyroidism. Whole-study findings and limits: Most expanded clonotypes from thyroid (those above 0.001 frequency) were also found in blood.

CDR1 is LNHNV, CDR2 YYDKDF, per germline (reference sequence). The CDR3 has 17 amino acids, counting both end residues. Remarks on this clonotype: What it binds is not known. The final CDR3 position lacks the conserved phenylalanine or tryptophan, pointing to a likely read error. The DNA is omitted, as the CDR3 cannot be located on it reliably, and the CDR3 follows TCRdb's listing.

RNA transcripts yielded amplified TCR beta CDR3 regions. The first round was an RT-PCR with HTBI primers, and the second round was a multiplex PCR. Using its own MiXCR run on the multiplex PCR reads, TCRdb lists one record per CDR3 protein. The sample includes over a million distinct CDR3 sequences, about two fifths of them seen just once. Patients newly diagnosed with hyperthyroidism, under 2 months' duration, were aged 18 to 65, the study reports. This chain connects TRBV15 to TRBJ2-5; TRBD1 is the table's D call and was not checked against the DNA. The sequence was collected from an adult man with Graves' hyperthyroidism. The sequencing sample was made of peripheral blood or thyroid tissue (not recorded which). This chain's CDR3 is CATSIAGVRATTRSLEL.